This T cell receptor (beta chain) came from a study of cytomegalovirus exposure and HLA in healthy donors. Study in general: Most genotyped donors, 81% of around 370, had Caucasian-associated genetic ancestry.

The sample holds a few counts of this clone. What it binds is not known. The sample carries other DNA sequences with the same CDR3. PCR amplification relied on 60 Vbeta primers (plus 13 Jbeta primers). This table comes from immunoSEQ multiplex PCR, and its TCRdb copy is limited to in-frame clones, with some not included. The data contain some 90,000 clones, 69% of them seen just once; the ten biggest clones take up roughly 2.7%. The study's findings and limits: Rarity characterized most TCR sequences, yet some public TCRs appeared in many donors. As confirmed in vitro, a few CMV-associated chains were specific for CMV antigens.

The CDR3 extends over 14 amino acids. Germline values: CDR1 SGHTA, CDR2 FQGTGA. The V end lost 0 bases, the J end lost 3 bases, and 8 bases lay between the germline ends. The material sequenced was PBMCs. The source of this sequence is a man aged 50 or older in good health and CMV-seronegative. The chain uses TRBV7-3 and TRBJ1-1; weak D call: TRBD1 (5 bases). This chain's CDR3 is CASSLTGGDTEAFF. CDR3 DNA sequence: TGTGCCAGCAGCTTAACGGGGGGAGACACTGAAGCTTTCTTT.